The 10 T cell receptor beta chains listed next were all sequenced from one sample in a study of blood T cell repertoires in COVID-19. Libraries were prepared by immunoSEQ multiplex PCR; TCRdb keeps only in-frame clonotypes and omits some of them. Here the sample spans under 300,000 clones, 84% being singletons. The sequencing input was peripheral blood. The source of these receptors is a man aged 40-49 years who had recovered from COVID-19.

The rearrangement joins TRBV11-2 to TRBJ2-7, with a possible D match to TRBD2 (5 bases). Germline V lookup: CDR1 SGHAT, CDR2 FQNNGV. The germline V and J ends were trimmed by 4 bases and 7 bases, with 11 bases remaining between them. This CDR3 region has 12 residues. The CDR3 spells CASSSPSGEQYF. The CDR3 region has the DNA TGTGCCAGCAGCTCCCCCTCGGGAGAGCAGTACTTC.

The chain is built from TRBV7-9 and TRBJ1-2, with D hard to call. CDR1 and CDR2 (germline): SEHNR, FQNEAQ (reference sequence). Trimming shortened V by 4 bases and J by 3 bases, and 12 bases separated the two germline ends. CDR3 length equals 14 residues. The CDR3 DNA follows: TGTGCCAGCAGCTCCACCAGGCAGGACTATGGCTACACCTTC. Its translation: CASSSTRQDYGYTF.

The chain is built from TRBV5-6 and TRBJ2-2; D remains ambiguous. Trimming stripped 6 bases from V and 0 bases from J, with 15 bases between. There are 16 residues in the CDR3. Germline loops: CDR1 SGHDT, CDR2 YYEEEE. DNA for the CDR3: TGTGCCAGCAACCCGCTTGGGCCCACGAACACCGGGGAGCTGTTTTTT. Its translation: CASNPLGPTNTGELFF.

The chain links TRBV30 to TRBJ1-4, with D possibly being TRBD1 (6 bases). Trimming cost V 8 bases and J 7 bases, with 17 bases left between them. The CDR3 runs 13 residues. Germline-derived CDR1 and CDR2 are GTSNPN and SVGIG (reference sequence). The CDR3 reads CAVDSFSREKLFF. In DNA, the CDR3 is TGTGCCGTGGACAGTTTTTCTCGTGAAAAACTGTTTTTT.

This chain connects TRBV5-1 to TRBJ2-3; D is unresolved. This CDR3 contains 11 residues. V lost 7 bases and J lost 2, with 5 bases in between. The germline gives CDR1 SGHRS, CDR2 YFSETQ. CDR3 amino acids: CASSNTDTQYF. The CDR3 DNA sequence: TGCGCCAGCTCAAACACAGATACGCAGTATTTT.

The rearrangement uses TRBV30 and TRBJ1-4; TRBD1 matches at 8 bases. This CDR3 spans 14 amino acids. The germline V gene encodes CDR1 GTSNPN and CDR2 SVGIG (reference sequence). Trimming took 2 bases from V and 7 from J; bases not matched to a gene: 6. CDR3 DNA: TGTGCCTGGAGTAAGACAGGGGCCGTTGAAAAACTGTTTTTT. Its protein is CAWSKTGAVEKLFF.

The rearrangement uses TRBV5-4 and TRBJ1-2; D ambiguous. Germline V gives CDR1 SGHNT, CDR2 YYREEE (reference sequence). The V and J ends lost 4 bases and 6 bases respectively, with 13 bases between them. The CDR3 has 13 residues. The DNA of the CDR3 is TGTGCCAGCAGCGCCGGGTCCCACAATGGCTACACCTTC. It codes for CASSAGSHNGYTF.

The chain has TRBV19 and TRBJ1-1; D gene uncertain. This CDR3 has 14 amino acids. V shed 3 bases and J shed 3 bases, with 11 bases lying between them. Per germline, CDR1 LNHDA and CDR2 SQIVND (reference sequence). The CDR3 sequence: CASSMAGTYTEAFF. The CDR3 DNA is TGTGCCAGTAGTATGGCAGGAACATACACTGAAGCTTTCTTT. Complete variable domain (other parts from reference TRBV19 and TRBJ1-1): DGGITQSPKYLFRKEGQNVTLSCEQNLNHDAMYWYRQDPGQGLRLIYYSQIVNDFQKGDIAEGYSVSREKKESFPLTVTSAQKNPTAFYLCASSMAGTYTEAFFGQGTRLTVV.

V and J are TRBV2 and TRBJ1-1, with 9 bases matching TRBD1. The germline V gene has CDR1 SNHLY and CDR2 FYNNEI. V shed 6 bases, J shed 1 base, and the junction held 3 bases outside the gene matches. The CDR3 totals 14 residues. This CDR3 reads CASRGDRENTEAFF. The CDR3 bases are TGTGCCAGCAGGGGGGACAGGGAGAACACTGAAGCTTTCTTT.

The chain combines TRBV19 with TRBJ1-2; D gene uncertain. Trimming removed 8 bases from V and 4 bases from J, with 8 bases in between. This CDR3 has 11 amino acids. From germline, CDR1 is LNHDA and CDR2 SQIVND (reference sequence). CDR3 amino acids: CASQKSYGYTF. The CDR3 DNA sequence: TGTGCCAGTCAAAAATCCTATGGCTACACCTTC.